This TCR beta chain emerged from a study of cytomegalovirus exposure and HLA in healthy donors. The CDR3 is 15 amino acids. The V segment lost 3 bases and the J segment 6 bases; nucleotides outside the gene matches: 6. CDR1 and CDR2 from the germline V gene are SGHNT and YENEEA. The study ran its PCR with 60 Vbeta and 13 Jbeta primers. Using immunoSEQ multiplex PCR, the repertoire was profiled, and TCRdb retains in-frame clones only, with some absent. This sample yields approximately 150,000 clones, of which 73% are seen a single time; 1.5% to 2% belongs to the top ten. The chain uses TRBV11-3 and TRBJ2-3; 10 nucleotides align to TRBD2. The clonotype was recovered from a woman aged 18 to 35 in good health and CMV-seronegative. Sequenced: PBMCs. The CDR3 nucleotides are TGTGCCAGCAGCTTCTCAGCGGGAGGGGGGGATACGCAGTATTTT. Its protein is CASSFSAGGGDTQYF.